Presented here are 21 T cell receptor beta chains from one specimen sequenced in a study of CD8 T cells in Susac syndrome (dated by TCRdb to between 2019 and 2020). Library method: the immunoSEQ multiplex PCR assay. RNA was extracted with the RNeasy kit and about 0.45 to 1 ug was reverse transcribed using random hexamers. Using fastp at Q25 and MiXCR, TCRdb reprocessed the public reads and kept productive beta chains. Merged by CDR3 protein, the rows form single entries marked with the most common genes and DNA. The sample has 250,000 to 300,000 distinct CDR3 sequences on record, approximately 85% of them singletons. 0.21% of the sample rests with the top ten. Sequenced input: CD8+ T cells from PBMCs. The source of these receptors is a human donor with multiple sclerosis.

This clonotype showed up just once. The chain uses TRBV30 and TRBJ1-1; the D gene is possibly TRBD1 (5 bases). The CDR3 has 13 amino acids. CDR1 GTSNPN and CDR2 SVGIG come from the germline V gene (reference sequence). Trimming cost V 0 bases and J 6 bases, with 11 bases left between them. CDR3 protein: CAWSVFRGAEAFF. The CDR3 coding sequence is TGTGCCTGGAGTGTATTCCGGGGGGCTGAAGCTTTCTTT.

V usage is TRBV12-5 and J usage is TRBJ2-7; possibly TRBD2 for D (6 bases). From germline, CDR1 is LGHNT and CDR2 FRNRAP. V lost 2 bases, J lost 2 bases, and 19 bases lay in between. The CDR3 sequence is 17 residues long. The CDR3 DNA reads TGTGCTAGTGGTTTGCCTAGCGTCTTCCTTGGCCCCTACGAGCAGTACTTC. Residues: CASGLPSVFLGPYEQYF.

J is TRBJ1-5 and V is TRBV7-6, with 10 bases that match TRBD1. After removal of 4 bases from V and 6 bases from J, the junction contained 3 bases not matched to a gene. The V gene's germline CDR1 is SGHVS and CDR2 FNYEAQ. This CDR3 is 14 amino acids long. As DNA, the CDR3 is TGTGCCAGCAGCTCAGACAGGGGGCTTCAGCCCCAGCATTTT. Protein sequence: CASSSDRGLQPQHF.

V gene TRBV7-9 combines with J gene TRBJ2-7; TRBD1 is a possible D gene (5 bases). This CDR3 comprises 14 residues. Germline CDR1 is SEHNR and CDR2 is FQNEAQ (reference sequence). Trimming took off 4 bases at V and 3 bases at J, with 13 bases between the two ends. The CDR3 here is CASSSTTALYEQYF. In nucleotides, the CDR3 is TGTGCCAGCAGCTCGACGACAGCGCTCTACGAGCAGTACTTC. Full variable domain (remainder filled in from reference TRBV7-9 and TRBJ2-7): DTGVSQNPRHKITKRGQNVTFRCDPISEHNRLYWYRQTLGQGPEFLTYFQNEAQLEKSRLLSDRFSAERPKGSFSTLEIQRTEQGDSAMYLCASSSTTALYEQYFGPGTRLTVT.

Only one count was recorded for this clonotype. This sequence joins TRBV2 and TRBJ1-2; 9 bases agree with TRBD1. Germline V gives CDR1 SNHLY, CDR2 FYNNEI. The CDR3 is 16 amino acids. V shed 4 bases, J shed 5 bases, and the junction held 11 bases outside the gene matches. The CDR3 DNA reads TGTGCCAGCAGTGCCAAGTTGGGAGGGACAGGGTATGGCTACACCTTC. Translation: CASSAKLGGTGYGYTF. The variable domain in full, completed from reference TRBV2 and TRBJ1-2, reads EPEVTQTPSHQVTQMGQEVILRCVPISNHLYFYWYRQILGQKVEFLVSFYNNEISEKSEIFDDQFSVERPDGSNFTLKIRSTKLEDSAMYFCASSAKLGGTGYGYTFGSGTRLTVV.

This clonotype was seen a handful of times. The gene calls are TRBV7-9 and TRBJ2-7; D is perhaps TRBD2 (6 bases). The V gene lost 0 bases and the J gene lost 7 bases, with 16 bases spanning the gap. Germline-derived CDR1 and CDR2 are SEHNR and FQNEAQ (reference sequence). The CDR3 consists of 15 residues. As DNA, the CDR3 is TGTGCCAGCAGCTTAGCCCGGACTCACCGGGGGGAGCAGTACTTC. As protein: CASSLARTHRGEQYF. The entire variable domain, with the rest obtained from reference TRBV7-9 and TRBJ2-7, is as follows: DTGVSQNPRHKITKRGQNVTFRCDPISEHNRLYWYRQTLGQGPEFLTYFQNEAQLEKSRLLSDRFSAERPKGSFSTLEIQRTEQGDSAMYLCASSLARTHRGEQYFGPGTRLTVT.

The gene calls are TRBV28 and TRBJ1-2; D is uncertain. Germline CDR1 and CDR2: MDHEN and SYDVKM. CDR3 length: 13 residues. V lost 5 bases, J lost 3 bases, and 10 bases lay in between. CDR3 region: CASSLHEDYGYTF. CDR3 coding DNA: TGTGCCAGCAGTCTACACGAGGACTATGGCTACACCTTC.

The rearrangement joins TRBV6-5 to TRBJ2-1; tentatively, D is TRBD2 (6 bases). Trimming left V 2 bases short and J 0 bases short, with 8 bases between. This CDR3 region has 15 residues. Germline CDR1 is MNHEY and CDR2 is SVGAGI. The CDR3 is CASSYGRGSYNEQFF. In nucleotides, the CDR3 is TGTGCCAGCAGTTACGGGCGGGGCTCCTACAATGAGCAGTTCTTC.

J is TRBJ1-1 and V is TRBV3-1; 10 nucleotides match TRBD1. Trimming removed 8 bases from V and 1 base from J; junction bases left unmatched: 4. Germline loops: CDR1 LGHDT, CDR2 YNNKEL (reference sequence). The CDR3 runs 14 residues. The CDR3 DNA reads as TGTGCCAGCCATCGGACAGGGGGGAACACTGAAGCTTTCTTT. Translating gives CASHRTGGNTEAFF.

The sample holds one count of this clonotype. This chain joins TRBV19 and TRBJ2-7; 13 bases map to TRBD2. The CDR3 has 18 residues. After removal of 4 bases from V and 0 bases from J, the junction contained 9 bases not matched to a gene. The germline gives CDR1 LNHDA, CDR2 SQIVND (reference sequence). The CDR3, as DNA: TGTGCCAGTAGTACCCGGACTAGCGGGAGTGGGGACTCCTACGAGCAGTACTTC. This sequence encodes CASSTRTSGSGDSYEQYF.

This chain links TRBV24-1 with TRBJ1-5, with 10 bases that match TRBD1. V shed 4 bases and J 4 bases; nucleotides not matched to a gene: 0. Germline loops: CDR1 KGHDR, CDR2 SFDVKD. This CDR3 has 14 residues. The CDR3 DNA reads TGTGCCACCAGTGAGGGACAGGGGAATCAGCCCCAGCATTTT. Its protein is CATSEGQGNQPQHF.

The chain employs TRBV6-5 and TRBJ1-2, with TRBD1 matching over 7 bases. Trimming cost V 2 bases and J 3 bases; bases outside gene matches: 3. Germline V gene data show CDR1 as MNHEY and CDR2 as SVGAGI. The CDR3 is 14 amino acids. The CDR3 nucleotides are TGTGCCAGCAGTTACGGACAGGCCGACTATGGCTACACCTTC. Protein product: CASSYGQADYGYTF.

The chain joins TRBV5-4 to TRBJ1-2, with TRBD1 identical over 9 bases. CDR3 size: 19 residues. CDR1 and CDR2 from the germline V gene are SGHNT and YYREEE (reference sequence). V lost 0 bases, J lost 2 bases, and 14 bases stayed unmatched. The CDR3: CASSLDKGTGLAGNYGYTF. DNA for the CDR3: TGTGCCAGCAGCTTGGATAAAGGGACAGGGCTAGCGGGGAACTATGGCTACACCTTC.

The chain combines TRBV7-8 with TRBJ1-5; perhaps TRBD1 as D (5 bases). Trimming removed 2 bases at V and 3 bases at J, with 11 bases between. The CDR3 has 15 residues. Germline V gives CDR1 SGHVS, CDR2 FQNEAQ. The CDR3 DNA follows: TGTGCCAGCAGCTTATCGGGGCAGGACAATCAGCCCCAGCATTTT. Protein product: CASSLSGQDNQPQHF.

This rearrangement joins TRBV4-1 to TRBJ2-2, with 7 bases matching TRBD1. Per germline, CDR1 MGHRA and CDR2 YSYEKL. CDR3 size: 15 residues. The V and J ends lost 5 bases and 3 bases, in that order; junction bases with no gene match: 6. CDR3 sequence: CASSSGQIDTGELFF. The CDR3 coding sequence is TGCGCCAGCAGCTCGGGACAGATTGACACCGGGGAGCTGTTTTTT.

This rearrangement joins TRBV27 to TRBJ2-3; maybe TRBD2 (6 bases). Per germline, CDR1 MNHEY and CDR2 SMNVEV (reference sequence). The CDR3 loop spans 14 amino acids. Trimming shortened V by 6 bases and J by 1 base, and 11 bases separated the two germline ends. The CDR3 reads CASSKGGGTDTQYF. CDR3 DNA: TGTGCCAGCAGCAAAGGAGGGGGCACAGATACGCAGTATTTT.

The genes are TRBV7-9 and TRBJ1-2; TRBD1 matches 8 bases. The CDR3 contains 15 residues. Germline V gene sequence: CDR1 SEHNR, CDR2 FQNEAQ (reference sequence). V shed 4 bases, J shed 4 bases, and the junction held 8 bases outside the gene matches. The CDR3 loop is CASSSLDRAPYGYTF. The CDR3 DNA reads TGTGCCAGCAGCTCCCTGGACAGGGCGCCCTATGGCTACACCTTC.

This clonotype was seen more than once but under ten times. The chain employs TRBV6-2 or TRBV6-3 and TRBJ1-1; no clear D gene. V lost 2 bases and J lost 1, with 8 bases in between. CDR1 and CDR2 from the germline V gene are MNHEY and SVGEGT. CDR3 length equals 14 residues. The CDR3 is CASSYTFQNTEAFF. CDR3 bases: TGTGCCAGCAGTTACACTTTCCAGAACACTGAAGCTTTCTTT.

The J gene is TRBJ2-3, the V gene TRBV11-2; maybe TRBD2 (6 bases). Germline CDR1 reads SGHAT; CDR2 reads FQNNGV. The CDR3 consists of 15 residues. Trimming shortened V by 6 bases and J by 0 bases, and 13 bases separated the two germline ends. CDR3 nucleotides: TGTGCCAGCAGTCACCGGGACTCCAGCACAGATACGCAGTATTTT. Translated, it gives CASSHRDSSTDTQYF.

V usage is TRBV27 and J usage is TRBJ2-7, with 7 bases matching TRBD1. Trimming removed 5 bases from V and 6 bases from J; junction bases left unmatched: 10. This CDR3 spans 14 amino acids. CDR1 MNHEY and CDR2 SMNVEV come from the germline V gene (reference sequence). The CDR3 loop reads CASSAGTAISEQYF. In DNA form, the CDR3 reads TGTGCCAGCAGTGCAGGGACAGCTATTTCCGAGCAGTACTTC.

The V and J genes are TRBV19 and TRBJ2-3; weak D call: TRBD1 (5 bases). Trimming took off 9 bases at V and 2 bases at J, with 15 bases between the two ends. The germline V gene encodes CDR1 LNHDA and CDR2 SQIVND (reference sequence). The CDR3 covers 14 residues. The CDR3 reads CASVDSFATDTQYF. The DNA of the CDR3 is TGTGCCAGCGTCGACAGTTTCGCCACAGATACGCAGTATTTT.